This TCR beta chain came from a study of shared clonotypes between healthy human individuals. Regarding the study as a whole: Among donors, sharing of clonotypes was expected to be affected by sequencing depth. Represented genetic and exposure-history diversity was restricted by having few donors. Clonotypes shared by all four donors outscored non-shared clonotypes in generation probability.

Regarding this clone: Its target is unknown.

From germline, CDR1 is LNHNV and CDR2 YYDKDF (reference sequence). V lost 3 bases and J lost 5; bases outside the gene matches: 11. This CDR3 has 16 amino acids. Profiling relied on immunoSEQ multiplex PCR, and the TCRdb table lists in-frame clones only, not all of them. Of more than 550,000 clones detected, about 92% appear once; the ten largest clones hold less than 40%. CD45RO+ cells and CCR7-negative CD45RA+ TemRA cells were combined as CD8 memory. The chain joins TRBV15 to TRBJ2-7; 9 bases map to TRBD2. The TCR originated in a man aged 18 to 30 in good health. Some clones in this sample may be carry-over from other donors' samples. The sample was memory CD8+ T cells from PBMCs. The sample's subset: CD45RO+ cells pooled with CCR7-negative TemRA cells. The CDR3 sequence is CATSSRGTSIFHEQYF. The CDR3 DNA sequence: TGTGCCACCAGCAGTCGCGGGACTAGCATATTCCACGAGCAGTACTTC.